Below, 10 T cell receptor beta chains from the same sample are listed, as sequenced in a study of blood T cell repertoires in COVID-19. The repertoire was sequenced with immunoSEQ multiplex PCR; TCRdb's copy has only in-frame clones and lacks some. The data contain 250,000 to 300,000 clones, about nine tenths of them singletons. Sequences were obtained from peripheral blood. The source is a woman aged 25 to 39 with COVID-19, enrolled during active disease.

The J gene is TRBJ1-4, the V gene TRBV2; no firm D call. V lost 4 bases and J 0 bases, leaving 6 bases between the germline ends. Looked up from germline, CDR1 is SNHLY and CDR2 is FYNNEI. The CDR3 runs to 14 residues. CDR3 nucleotide sequence: TGTGCCAGCAGTGTGACTACAACTAATGAAAAACTGTTTTTT. Translation gives CASSVTTTNEKLFF.

This rearrangement joins TRBV27 to TRBJ1-5, with TRBD1 matching 8 bases. The germline V gene encodes CDR1 MNHEY and CDR2 SMNVEV (reference sequence). After removal of 5 bases from V and 1 base from J, the junction contained 10 bases not matched to a gene. CDR3 length: 17 amino acids. The CDR3 region has the DNA TGTGCCAGCAGTCGACGAATGGACAGGGCCAGCAATCAGCCCCAGCATTTT. This encodes CASSRRMDRASNQPQHF.

This chain joins TRBV7-3 and TRBJ2-3; TRBD2 aligns across 8 bases. V lost 4 bases and J lost 6; bases outside the gene matches: 9. CDR1 and CDR2 from the germline V gene are SGHTA and FQGTGA. CDR3 size: 15 residues. For the CDR3, the DNA is TGTGCCAGCAGCTCCTACGGACTAGCCGCGGATACGCAGTATTTT. Amino acid sequence: CASSSYGLAADTQYF.

The chain recombines TRBV6-6 with TRBJ2-1; 11 nucleotides match TRBD2. Germline-derived CDR1 and CDR2 are MNHNY and SVGAGI (reference sequence). Trimming at V came to 6 bases and at J to 8 bases, leaving 6 bases not matched to a gene. The CDR3 has 14 amino acids. CDR3 in DNA: TGTGCCAGCAGAGACCTGACTAGCGGGGATGAGCAGTTCTTC. This encodes CASRDLTSGDEQFF.

V gene TRBV7-9 combines with J gene TRBJ1-4; D perhaps matches TRBD1 (6 bases). This CDR3 contains 14 residues. CDR1 SEHNR and CDR2 FQNEAQ come from the germline V gene (reference sequence). Deletions cut 5 bases from V and 7 bases from J, with 14 bases between. CDR3 bases: TGTGCCAGCAGCACGGACAGCGACGTTGAAAAACTGTTTTTT. This codes for CASSTDSDVEKLFF.

Only a few counts were recorded for this clone. The genes are TRBV5-1 and TRBJ2-6; D remains ambiguous. Trimming shortened V by 4 bases and J by 1 base, and 3 bases separated the two germline ends. The CDR3 runs 13 residues. The germline gives CDR1 SGHRS, CDR2 YFSETQ. CDR3 region: CASSVSGANVLTF. CDR3 DNA sequence: TGCGCCAGCAGCGTATCTGGGGCCAACGTCCTGACTTTC.

The gene calls are TRBV19 and TRBJ2-1, with D maybe TRBD1 (6 bases). Germline CDR1 is LNHDA and CDR2 is SQIVND (reference sequence). Trimming left V 4 bases short and J 2 bases short, with 6 bases between. The CDR3 is 13 amino acids. Written as DNA, the CDR3 is TGTGCCAGTAGTAAGGGGGCCTACAATGAGCAGTTCTTC. Amino acid sequence: CASSKGAYNEQFF.

CDR3 DNA sequence: TGTGCCAGCAGTTTAAAGGGGCCACTAGCGGGAGTGAGCTACGAGCAGTACTTC. Amino acid sequence: CASSLKGPLAGVSYEQYF. This chain uses TRBV27 with TRBJ2-7; 11 nucleotides match TRBD2. The germline CDR1 and CDR2 sequences are MNHEY and SMNVEV (reference sequence). V dropped 2 bases and J dropped 3; count of bases not matched to a gene: 12. The CDR3 has 18 residues.

CDR3 nucleotides: TGCGCCAGCAGCCCTTTGACTAGCGGGAGGGCCCCGCACGAGCAGTACTTC. It codes for CASSPLTSGRAPHEQYF. V is TRBV4-1 and J is TRBJ2-7, with 14 nucleotides matching TRBD2. The CDR3 is 17 residues long. V gave up 4 bases and J gave up 5 bases; unmatched junction bases: 10. From germline, CDR1 is MGHRA and CDR2 YSYEKL.

The rearrangement uses TRBV28 and TRBJ2-1, with D possibly matching TRBD2 (6 bases). Germline V CDR1 and CDR2: MDHEN, SYDVKM. The CDR3 has 13 amino acids. V was cut by 5 bases and J by 12 bases, with 17 bases left in between. The CDR3 reads CASSPSPDSGQFF. The CDR3 bases are TGTGCCAGCAGTCCATCCCCGGATAGCGGGCAGTTCTTC.